The 32 T cell receptor beta chains below all came from one sample that was sequenced in a study of T cells in Graves' hyperthyroidism and ophthalmopathy. Amplified TCR beta CDR3 regions came from RNA transcripts. TCR CDR3 regions were first amplified by RT-PCR with HTBI primers. MiXCR, applied by TCRdb to the multiplex PCR reads, yields one record per CDR3 protein. The table lists about 410,000 distinct CDR3 sequences, approximately 15% of them singletons. The sequenced sample was blood. All receptors derive from a woman in her 30s with Graves' ophthalmopathy.

This clonotype was recorded at least ten times. The V and J genes are TRBV3-1 and TRBJ2-1; 8 positions agree with TRBD2. This CDR3 has 16 amino acids. CDR1 and CDR2 from the germline V gene are LGHDT and YNNKEL (reference sequence). V dropped 6 bases and J dropped 8; count of bases not matched to a gene: 15. DNA for the CDR3: TGTGCCAGCAGTAGCCTCACGGGACTAGTGGTGCATGAGCAGTTCTTC. As protein: CASSSLTGLVVHEQFF.

This clonotype was recorded at least ten times. V gene TRBV6-1 combines with J gene TRBJ1-2; D remains ambiguous. From germline, CDR1 is MNHNS and CDR2 SASEGT. V was shortened by 3 bases and J by 1 base, with 6 bases between the two germline ends. The CDR3 covers 13 residues. The CDR3, as DNA: TGTGCCAGCAGTGAGCAGCGTAACTATGGCTACACCTTC. Its protein product is CASSEQRNYGYTF.

J is TRBJ2-1 and V is TRBV10-2; 15 bases align to TRBD2. The CDR3 length is 16 residues. The V segment lost 6 bases and the J segment 7 bases; nucleotides outside the gene matches: 7. Germline CDR1 and CDR2: WSHSY and SAAADI. CDR3 loop: CASRLSGTSGGNEQFF. CDR3 DNA: TGCGCCAGCAGGCTGAGCGGGACTAGCGGGGGGAATGAGCAGTTCTTC.

This clonotype was seen many times. The chain recombines TRBV5-5 with TRBJ1-1; D ambiguous. V lost 5 bases and J lost 5, with 16 bases in between. This CDR3 is built from 14 residues. Germline V lookup: CDR1 SGHKS, CDR2 YYEKEE (reference sequence). The CDR3, as DNA: TGTGCCAGCAGTGGGGTGAGAGGGCAGACTGAAGCTTTCTTT. This codes for CASSGVRGQTEAFF.

This clonotype was recorded a few times. V is TRBV19 and J is TRBJ2-2; D is tentatively TRBD1 or TRBD2 (6 bases each). CDR1 and CDR2 from the germline V gene are LNHDA and SQIVND (reference sequence). This CDR3 is 14 amino acids long. V dropped 7 bases and J dropped 7 bases, with 16 bases sitting between them. CDR3 sequence: CASNWGARGGELFF. CDR3 DNA: TGTGCCAGTAATTGGGGGGCCCGCGGCGGGGAGCTGTTTTTT. The full variable domain, with the rest looked up from reference TRBV19 and TRBJ2-2, is DGGITQSPKYLFRKEGQNVTLSCEQNLNHDAMYWYRQDPGQGLRLIYYSQIVNDFQKGDIAEGYSVSREKKESFPLTVTSAQKNPTAFYLCASNWGARGGELFFGEGSRLTVL.

As concerns this clonotype: A read error is possible here, since a much larger clone lies one base away. The chain is built from TRBV12-3 or TRBV12-4 and TRBJ1-4; 8 positions agree with TRBD1. The CDR3 runs to 14 residues. The DNA of the CDR3 is TGTACCAGCAGTGAGACAGGGGCTAATGAAAAACTGTTTTTT. Amino acid sequence: CTSSETGANEKLFF.

This clonotype was found many times. CDR3 coding DNA: TGTGCCAGCAGCTTGCGGAGACCCGGACAGACGGTTGGCTCCTACGAGCAGTACTTC. This codes for CASSLRRPGQTVGSYEQYF. The chain joins TRBV7-8 to TRBJ2-7; the D gene is possibly TRBD1 (6 bases). CDR3 size: 19 residues. Germline-derived CDR1 and CDR2 are SGHVS and FQNEAQ. Trimming shortened V by 3 bases and J by 0 bases, and 24 bases separated the two germline ends.

This clonotype was found a few times. The rearrangement links TRBV2 to TRBJ2-1; 9 bases map to TRBD1. Germline loops: CDR1 SNHLY, CDR2 FYNNEI. Trimming cost V 5 bases and J 9 bases; bases outside gene matches: 11. The CDR3 has 15 amino acids. For the CDR3, the DNA is TGTGCCAGCAGTAACCGGGACAGGGCGACGGGTGAGCAGTTCTTC. Its protein product is CASSNRDRATGEQFF.

The rearrangement joins TRBV5-1 to TRBJ2-2; D remains unclear. The CDR3 has 15 amino acids. The germline V gene has CDR1 SGHRS and CDR2 YFSETQ. The V end lost 5 bases, the J end lost 5 bases, and 16 bases lay between the germline ends. CDR3: CASRAGPTVTGELFF. The CDR3, as DNA: TGCGCCAGCAGAGCCGGGCCCACCGTGACCGGGGAGCTGTTTTTT.

This clonotype showed up many times. V usage is TRBV29-1 and J usage is TRBJ2-5; D could derive from TRBD1 or TRBD2 (5 bases each). Germline CDR1 SQVTM, CDR2 ANQGSEA. V lost 3 bases, J lost 3 bases, and 11 bases lay in between. The CDR3 spans 13 residues. The CDR3 DNA follows: TGCAGCGTTGAGAGGGGAGCAGAAGAGACCCAGTACTTC. Amino acid sequence: CSVERGAEETQYF.

This chain links TRBV6-1 with TRBJ2-3; D may be TRBD1 (7 bases). This CDR3 comprises 15 residues. Trimming removed 7 bases at V and 6 bases at J, with 20 bases between. Germline V CDR1 and CDR2: MNHNS, SASEGT. CDR3 bases: TGTGCCAGCAAAGAACGTTGGAGGGGGCTGGATACGCAGTATTTT. Its translation: CASKERWRGLDTQYF.

With respect to this clonotype: Mismatch with germline at one junction end may stem from a read error. The chain has TRBV2 and TRBJ2-5; D possibly corresponds to TRBD2 (6 bases). This CDR3 contains 11 residues. Germline lookup yields CDR1 SNHLY and CDR2 FYNNEI. The CDR3 loop reads CANSKGGTQYF. The CDR3, as DNA: TGTGCCAACAGTAAGGGAGGGACCCAGTACTTC.

The gene calls are TRBV3-1 and TRBJ1-4, with D perhaps matching TRBD1 (5 bases). The CDR3 extends over 15 amino acids. The V gene lost 3 bases and the J gene lost 4 bases, with 12 bases spanning the gap. Per germline, CDR1 LGHDT and CDR2 YNNKEL (reference sequence). Here the CDR3 reads CASSHRSRVNEKLFF. The CDR3, as DNA: TGTGCCAGCAGCCATCGTAGCAGGGTTAATGAAAAACTGTTTTTT.

This clonotype was picked up many times. This chain uses TRBV11-1 with TRBJ2-3; a possible D gene is TRBD2 (6 bases). Deletions cut 3 bases from V and 3 bases from J, with 10 bases between. The germline V gene has CDR1 SGHAT and CDR2 FQDESV (reference sequence). This CDR3 is 14 amino acids long. The CDR3 coding sequence is TGTGCCAGCAGCTTCGGGAGTATGACAGATACGCAGTATTTT. Its protein is CASSFGSMTDTQYF.

This clonotype occurred many times. This rearrangement joins TRBV11-2 to TRBJ2-6, with 8 bases aligning to TRBD2. V was clipped by 4 bases and J by 3 bases; unmatched bases: 11. The CDR3 has 18 residues. Germline V CDR1 and CDR2: SGHAT, FQNNGV. This CDR3 is CASSSSSGGAGGANVLTF. CDR3 DNA: TGTGCCAGCAGCTCCTCGAGCGGGGGCGCCGGTGGGGCCAACGTCCTGACTTTC. Using reference TRBV11-2 and TRBJ2-6 for the parts outside the CDR3, the full variable domain is EAGVAQSPRYKIIEKRQSVAFWCNPISGHATLYWYQQILGQGPKLLIQFQNNGVVDDSQLPKDRFSAERLKGVDSTLKIQPAKLEDSAVYLCASSSSSGGAGGANVLTFGAGSRLTVL.

The sample holds many counts of this clonotype. This rearrangement joins TRBV3-1 to TRBJ1-2, with D possibly TRBD1 on 5 matching bases. This CDR3 region has 15 residues. Trimming removed 3 bases at V and 3 bases at J, with 14 bases between. CDR1 and CDR2 from the germline V gene are LGHDT and YNNKEL (reference sequence). CDR3 DNA sequence: TGTGCCAGCAGCCAGGACACAGTTGGATACTATGGCTACACCTTC. This sequence encodes CASSQDTVGYYGYTF.

This clonotype occurred many times. The chain couples TRBV20-1 to TRBJ2-5; D perhaps matches TRBD2 (6 bases). Germline V gene data show CDR1 as DFQATT and CDR2 as SNEGSKA (reference sequence). V was trimmed by 1 base and J by 5 bases, leaving 11 bases between them. The CDR3 runs to 13 residues. Written as DNA, the CDR3 is TGCAGTGCTAGAGTTCGTGGGGGGGAGACCCAGTACTTC. Amino acid sequence: CSARVRGGETQYF.

This clonotype occurred a few times. V and J are TRBV7-9 and TRBJ2-2; D possibly corresponds to TRBD1 (6 bases). The CDR3 spans 15 residues. V shed 1 base and J shed 6 bases, with 12 bases lying between them. CDR1 and CDR2 (germline): SEHNR, FQNEAQ (reference sequence). In DNA form, the CDR3 reads TGTGCCAGCAGCTTAGGGACAGTGGTTGCCGGGGAGCTGTTTTTT. Residues: CASSLGTVVAGELFF.

With respect to this clonotype: One end of the junction is discordant with germline, which a read error may explain. J is TRBJ2-7 and V is TRBV7-2, with TRBD1 matching over 7 bases. This CDR3 comprises 15 residues. Germline assignment: CDR1 SGHTA and CDR2 FQGNSA. The CDR3 loop is CASSSHPDRAYERYF. DNA of the CDR3: TGTGCCAGCAGCTCCCACCCCGACAGGGCCTACGAGCGGTACTTC.

In its sample, this clonotype was seen many times. This rearrangement joins TRBV6-1 to TRBJ1-6, with TRBD1 matching over 9 bases. The CDR3 is 19 amino acids. Germline V gene sequence: CDR1 MNHNS, CDR2 SASEGT. Losses at the gene ends were 1 base for V and 10 bases for J; bases not matched to a gene: 17. DNA of the CDR3: TGTGCCAGCAGTGAAGGGTCCTGGGCTACGGGACAGGGCAGATCACCCCTCCACTTT. This gives the protein CASSEGSWATGQGRSPLHF.

The DNA for the CDR3 is TGTGCCAGCCACTCCTCCCGGACAGGGGGGACTGGGCAGTACTTC. It yields the protein CASHSSRTGGTGQYF. The chain is built from TRBV2 and TRBJ2-7; 10 bases align to TRBD1. From germline, CDR1 is SNHLY and CDR2 FYNNEI. The V gene end was trimmed by 8 bases and the J gene end by 9 bases; junction bases not matched to a gene: 16. This CDR3 has 15 amino acids.

This clonotype appeared a few times. The chain links TRBV19 to TRBJ2-7, with unresolved D. V lost 3 bases, J lost 0 bases, and 6 bases lay in between. This CDR3 is built from 13 residues. The germline gives CDR1 LNHDA, CDR2 SQIVND (reference sequence). CDR3: CASSMAVSYEQYF. For the CDR3, the DNA is TGTGCCAGTAGTATGGCAGTCTCCTACGAGCAGTACTTC.

This clonotype was seen at least ten times. V is TRBV2 and J is TRBJ1-5, with D hard to call. CDR3 length: 13 residues. From germline, CDR1 is SNHLY and CDR2 FYNNEI. Trimming removed 3 bases at V and 1 base at J, with 4 bases between. Written as DNA, the CDR3 is TGTGCCAGCAGTGAGGGGAGCAATCAGCCCCAGCATTTT. As protein: CASSEGSNQPQHF.

This clonotype was detected many times. The chain combines TRBV29-1 with TRBJ2-2; D is ambiguous. Germline CDR1 reads SQVTM; CDR2 reads ANQGSEA. CDR3 length: 12 residues. Trimming shortened V by 4 bases and J by 6 bases, and 9 bases separated the two germline ends. CDR3 sequence reads: CSVVIVPGELFF. The CDR3 DNA sequence: TGCAGCGTTGTGATAGTCCCCGGGGAGCTGTTTTTT.

CDR3 DNA: TGTGCCAGCAGTGAATTCGTGGCCGGGGCTGGAAACACCATATATTTT. Translation gives CASSEFVAGAGNTIYF. J is TRBJ1-3 and V is TRBV6-1, with D uncertain. The CDR3 length is 16 residues. V lost 2 bases, J lost 2 bases, and 13 bases lay in between. CDR1 MNHNS and CDR2 SASEGT come from the germline V gene.

This clonotype was counted many times. The rearrangement joins TRBV7-3 to TRBJ2-7, with TRBD1 matching over 8 bases. Trimming took 5 bases from V and 5 from J; bases not matched to a gene: 17. The CDR3 has 17 amino acids. The germline CDR1 and CDR2 sequences are SGHTA and FQGTGA. Here the CDR3 DNA reads TGTGCCAGCAGCCCGCGAGGGGGCAGGGGGCTCGGCCACGAGCAGTACTTC. This codes for CASSPRGGRGLGHEQYF.

Notes on this clonotype: One junction end does not reproduce the germline sequence, and a read error may be involved. The chain couples TRBV7-9 to TRBJ1-1; 7 nucleotides line up with TRBD1. CDR1 SEHNR and CDR2 FQNEAQ come from the germline V gene (reference sequence). This CDR3 contains 14 residues. The CDR3 reads CASSLAGGYTGAFF. CDR3 in DNA: TGTGCCAGCAGCTTAGCAGGGGGCTACACTGGAGCTTTCTTT.

CDR3 sequence: CASSVRQQETQYF. CDR3 bases: TGTGCCAGCAGTGTGAGACAGCAAGAGACCCAGTACTTC. The V and J genes are TRBV2 and TRBJ2-5; possible D gene TRBD1, 5 bases. Trimming took off 4 bases at V and 2 bases at J, with 8 bases between the two ends. The V gene's germline CDR1 is SNHLY and CDR2 FYNNEI. There are 13 residues in the CDR3.

As concerns this clonotype: The germline gene is not matched at one end of the junction; a read error may be the cause. In DNA, the CDR3 is TGTGCCAGCAGCCCCGGGACCTCTGGAAGCACCATATATTTT. Amino acid sequence: CASSPGTSGSTIYF. The rearrangement links TRBV7-3 to TRBJ1-3; D possibly corresponds to TRBD1 (5 bases). The CDR3 is 14 residues long. The germline V gene encodes CDR1 SGHTA and CDR2 FQGTGA.

In its sample, this clonotype was seen many times. The genes are TRBV11-2 and TRBJ2-3, with TRBD1 identical over 9 bases. V was clipped by 5 bases and J by 4 bases; unmatched bases: 10. The CDR3 spans 16 residues. Germline V gene sequence: CDR1 SGHAT, CDR2 FQNNGV. The CDR3 reads CASSPAVQGASDTQYF. The CDR3 coding sequence is TGTGCCAGCAGCCCGGCAGTACAGGGGGCGTCAGATACGCAGTATTTT.

This clonotype appeared many times. The rearrangement links TRBV7-9 to TRBJ2-1, with unresolved D. CDR3 length equals 13 residues. Trimming took off 5 bases at V and 7 bases at J, with 12 bases between the two ends. Germline V gives CDR1 SEHNR, CDR2 FQNEAQ (reference sequence). The CDR3 nucleotides are TGTGCCAGCAGCCACATACTAAAGAATGAGCAGTTCTTC. Protein: CASSHILKNEQFF.

In its sample, this clonotype was seen many times. V gene TRBV12-3 or TRBV12-4 combines with J gene TRBJ1-6, with D tentatively TRBD1 (6 bases). The ends were cut back, 5 bases at V and 6 bases at J, with 14 bases in the middle. CDR3 length equals 15 residues. CDR3 nucleotides: TGTGCCAGCAGTCCCCAGGGGATAGGTAATTCACCCCTCCACTTT. It yields the protein CASSPQGIGNSPLHF.